This TCR beta chain appears in the sequencing data of a study of cytomegalovirus exposure and HLA in healthy donors. PCR was performed using 60 Vbeta and 13 Jbeta primers. Clones were sequenced by immunoSEQ multiplex PCR, and TCRdb holds only the in-frame ones, with some missing. The data hold approximately 110,000 clones, with about 80% observed a single time. CDR1 and CDR2 from the germline V gene are MNHNY and SVGAGI (reference sequence). This CDR3 comprises 13 residues. The V gene end was trimmed by 6 bases and the J gene end by 12 bases; junction bases not matched to a gene: 13. Sequenced: PBMCs. The J gene is TRBJ2-7, the V gene TRBV6-6, with TRBD2 matching over 8 bases. The clonotype was recovered from a man aged 40-50 years in good health and CMV-seropositive. Written as DNA, the CDR3 is TGTGCCAGCAGCCCTGGGACACGGGAGGGTGGGTACTTC. This encodes CASSPGTREGGYF.